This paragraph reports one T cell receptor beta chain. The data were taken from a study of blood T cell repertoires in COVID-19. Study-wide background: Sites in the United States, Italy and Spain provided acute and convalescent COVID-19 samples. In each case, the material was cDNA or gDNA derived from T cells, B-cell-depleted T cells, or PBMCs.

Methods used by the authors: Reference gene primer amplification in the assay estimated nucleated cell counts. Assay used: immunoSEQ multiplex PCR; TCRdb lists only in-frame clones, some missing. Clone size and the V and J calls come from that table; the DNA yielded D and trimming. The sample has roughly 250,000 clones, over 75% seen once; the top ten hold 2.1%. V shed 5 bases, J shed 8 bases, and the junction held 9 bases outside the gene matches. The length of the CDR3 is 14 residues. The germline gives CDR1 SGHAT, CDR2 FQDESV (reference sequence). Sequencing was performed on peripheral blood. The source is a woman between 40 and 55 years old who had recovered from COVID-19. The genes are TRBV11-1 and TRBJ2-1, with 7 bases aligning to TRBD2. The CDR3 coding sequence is TGTGCCAGCAGCGACCCCGCTCGGGAGGATGAGCAGTTCTTC. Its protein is CASSDPAREDEQFF.